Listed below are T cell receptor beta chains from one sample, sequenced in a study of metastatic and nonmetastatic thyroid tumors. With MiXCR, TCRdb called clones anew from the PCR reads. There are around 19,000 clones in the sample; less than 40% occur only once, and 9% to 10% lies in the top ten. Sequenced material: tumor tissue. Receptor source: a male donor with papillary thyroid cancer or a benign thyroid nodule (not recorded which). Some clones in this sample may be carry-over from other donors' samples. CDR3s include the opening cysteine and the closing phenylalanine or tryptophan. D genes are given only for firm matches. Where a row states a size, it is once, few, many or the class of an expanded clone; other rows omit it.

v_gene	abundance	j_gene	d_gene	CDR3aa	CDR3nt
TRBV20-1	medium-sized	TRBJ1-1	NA	CSARGLKGRGTEAFF	TGCAGTGCTAGAGGACTGAAGGGTAGGGGTACTGAAGCTTTCTTT
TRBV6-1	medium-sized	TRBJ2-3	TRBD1	CASSEPRDRGYF	TGTGCCAGCAGTGAACCCCGGGACAGGGGTTATTTT
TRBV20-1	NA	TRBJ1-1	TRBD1	CSAKTGPNTEAFF	TGCAGTGCTAAGACAGGGCCGAACACTGAAGCTTTCTTT
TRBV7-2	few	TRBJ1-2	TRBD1	CASSKSGQGAEGYTF	TGTGCCAGCAGCAAATCGGGACAGGGGGCGGAGGGCTACACCTTC
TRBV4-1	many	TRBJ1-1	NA	CASSSQAGTRTANTEAFF	TGCGCCAGCAGCTCTCAAGCGGGCACTAGGACGGCGAACACTGAAGCTTTCTTT
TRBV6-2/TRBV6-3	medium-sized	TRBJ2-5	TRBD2	CASSPGLAGGPRETQYF	TGTGCCAGCAGTCCTGGACTAGCGGGAGGGCCAAGGGAGACCCAGTACTTC
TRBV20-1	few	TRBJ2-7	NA	CSAKKTVDEQYF	TGCAGTGCTAAAAAGACAGTGGACGAGCAGTACTTC
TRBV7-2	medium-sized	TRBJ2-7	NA	CASSTGHSSYEQYF	TGTGCCAGCAGCACGGGACACTCCTCCTACGAGCAGTACTTC
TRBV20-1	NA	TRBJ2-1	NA	CSGGSNFLDEQFF	TGCAGTGGGGGTAGCAATTTCTTGGATGAGCAGTTCTTC
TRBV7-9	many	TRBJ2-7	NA	CASSLSSGEQYF	TGTGCCAGCAGCCTATCTTCGGGAGAGCAGTACTTC
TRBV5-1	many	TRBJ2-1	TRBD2	CASSYPGLAQEQFF	TGCGCCAGCAGCTACCCGGGACTAGCGCAAGAGCAGTTCTTC
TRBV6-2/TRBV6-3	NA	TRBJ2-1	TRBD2	CASSYSNPSGIYNEQFF	TGTGCCAGCAGTTACTCTAATCCTAGCGGGATTTACAATGAGCAGTTCTTC
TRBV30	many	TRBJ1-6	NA	CAWTAQGKATSPLHF	TGTGCCTGGACCGCGCAGGGGAAAGCGACTTCACCCCTCCACTTT
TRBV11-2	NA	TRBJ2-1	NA	CASSLGAGPYNEQFF	TGTGCCAGCAGCTTAGGTGCGGGGCCTTACAATGAGCAGTTCTTC
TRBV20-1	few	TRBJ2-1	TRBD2	CSASDPLAGGYYEQFF	TGCAGTGCTAGTGACCCCCTAGCGGGAGGATACTATGAGCAGTTCTTC
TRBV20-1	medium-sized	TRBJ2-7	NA	CSARDPPEQYF	TGCAGTGCTAGAGATCCCCCCGAGCAGTACTTC
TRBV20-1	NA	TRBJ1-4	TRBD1	CSAKPGQGLGKLFF	TGCAGTGCTAAACCGGGACAGGGGCTGGGAAAACTGTTTTTT
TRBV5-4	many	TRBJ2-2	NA	CASSNTGELFF	TGTGCCAGCAGCAACACCGGGGAGCTGTTTTTT
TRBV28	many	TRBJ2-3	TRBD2	CASSRGLAGTDTQYF	TGTGCCAGCAGTCGGGGACTAGCAGGCACAGATACGCAGTATTTT
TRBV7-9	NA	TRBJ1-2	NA	CASSSTGQYVYTF	TGTGCCAGCAGCTCCACCGGACAGTATGTCTACACCTTC
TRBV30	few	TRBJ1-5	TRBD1	CAWSVYRTGINQPQHF	TGTGCCTGGAGTGTATACAGGACAGGAATCAATCAGCCCCAGCATTTT
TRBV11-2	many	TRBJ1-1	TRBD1	CASSSPDRDLAFF	TGTGCCAGCAGCTCCCCGGACAGGGACCTTGCTTTCTTT
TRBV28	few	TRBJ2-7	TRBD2	CASIRGTSGDYEQYF	TGTGCCAGCATCCGTGGTACTAGCGGGGATTACGAGCAGTACTTC
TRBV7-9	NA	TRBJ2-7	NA	CASSLGGDTEQYF	TGTGCCAGCAGCTTAGGCGGGGACACCGAGCAGTACTTC
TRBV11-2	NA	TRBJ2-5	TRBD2	CASSFLAGVQETQYF	TGTGCCAGCAGCTTTCTAGCGGGAGTTCAAGAGACCCAGTACTTC
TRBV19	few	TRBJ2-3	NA	CASSIESPRYTQYF	TGTGCCAGTAGTATAGAGTCCCCGCGGTATACGCAGTATTTT
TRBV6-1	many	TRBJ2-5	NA	CASSANTGTQYF	TGTGCCAGCAGTGCGAACACAGGGACCCAGTACTTC
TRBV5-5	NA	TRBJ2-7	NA	CASSPVRSEHYF	TGTGCCAGCAGCCCCGTACGGTCCGAGCATTACTTC
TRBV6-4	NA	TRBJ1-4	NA	CASSDSIGGGNEKLFF	TGTGCCAGCAGTGACTCTATAGGAGGAGGAAATGAAAAACTGTTTTTT
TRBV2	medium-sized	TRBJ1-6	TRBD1	CASSRTGRSPLHF	TGTGCCAGCAGCCGGACAGGGCGGTCACCCCTCCACTTT
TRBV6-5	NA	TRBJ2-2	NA	CASSYSRQRTGELFF	TGTGCCAGCAGTTACTCCCGACAGAGAACCGGGGAGCTGTTTTTT
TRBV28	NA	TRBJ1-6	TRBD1	CASSLGTGNRYNSPLHF	TGTGCCAGCAGTTTAGGGACAGGGAACCGTTACAATTCACCCCTCCACTTT
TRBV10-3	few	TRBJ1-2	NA	CATRRIQDYYCYTF	NA
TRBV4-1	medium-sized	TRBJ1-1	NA	CASSQGTDMNTEAFF	TGCGCCAGCAGCCAAGGGACTGACATGAACACTGAAGCTTTCTTT
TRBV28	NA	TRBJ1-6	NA	CASSLDPDTRNSPHHF	TGTGCCAGCAGTCTAGATCCGGACACCCGGAATTCACCACACCACTTT
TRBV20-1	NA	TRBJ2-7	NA	CSARGLRSEQYF	TGCAGTGCTAGGGGATTACGGTCCGAGCAGTACTTC
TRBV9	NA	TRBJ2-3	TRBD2	CASSVTGLASSTDTQYF	TGTGCCAGCAGCGTAACCGGACTAGCGTCTAGCACAGATACGCAGTATTTT
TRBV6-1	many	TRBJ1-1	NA	CASSEEYVGKGFTEAFF	TGTGCCAGCAGTGAAGAATATGTGGGCAAGGGCTTCACTGAAGCTTTCTTT
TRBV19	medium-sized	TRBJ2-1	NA	CASSPRGVNEQFF	TGTGCCAGTAGTCCCAGAGGGGTAAATGAGCAGTTCTTC
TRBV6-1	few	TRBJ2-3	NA	CASSSRFSTDTQYF	TGTGCCAGCAGTTCCCGGTTCAGCACAGATACGCAGTATTTT
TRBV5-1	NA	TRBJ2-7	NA	CASSGTSLYEQYF	TGCGCCAGCTCCGGGACCTCTCTCTACGAGCAGTACTTC